The rows below give T cell receptor beta chains drawn from one sample of a study of identical twins. One entry per CDR3 protein, called by TCRdb with MiXCR from the 5' RACE reads. The table has hundreds of thousands of distinct CDR3 sequences, about 20% seen once; the top ten hold about an eighth. The same data also went into a second study, on T cells expressing NK-cell markers.

Source material: PBMCs. Receptors were obtained from a woman between 18 and 29 years old in good health. CDR3s include the opening cysteine and the closing phenylalanine or tryptophan. The D gene is left open where the match is weak. Clone size, where shown, is once, few, many, or a class for clones that have expanded.

CDR3 protein	CDR3 DNA	clone size	D gene	V gene	J gene
CASSLGQGWDQPQHF	TGTGCCAGCAGTTTGGGCCAGGGATGGGATCAGCCCCAGCATTTT	NA	NA	TRBV12-3/TRBV12-4	TRBJ1-5
CASRTGTILLF	TGTGCCAGCAGGACCGGGACTATACTTCTCTTC	many	TRBD2	TRBV12-3/TRBV12-4	TRBJ2-1
CASSLEVYTDTQYF	TGTGCCAGCAGCTTGGAGGTTTACACAGATACGCAGTATTTT	few	NA	TRBV7-2	TRBJ2-3
CASSYSGTGGFEAFF	TGTGCCAGCAGTTATTCCGGGACAGGGGGCTTTGAAGCTTTCTTT	NA	TRBD1	TRBV6-5	TRBJ1-1
CASTLGGGSKTQYF	TGTGCCAGCACCCTCGGAGGCGGGAGTAAGACCCAGTACTTC	few	TRBD2	TRBV2	TRBJ2-5
CASSRTTGLGAYEQYF	TGTGCCAGCAGCCGGACCACCGGACTAGGGGCTTACGAGCAGTACTTC	NA	TRBD2	TRBV3-1	TRBJ2-7
CASSLDLGSTTYEQYF	TGCGCCAGCAGCTTGGATCTGGGATCGACCACCTACGAGCAGTACTTC	few	NA	TRBV5-1	TRBJ2-7
CASSSATSGNYEQYF	TGTGCCAGCAGTTCCGCGACTAGCGGGAACTACGAGCAGTACTTC	NA	TRBD2	TRBV6-5	TRBJ2-7
CASLRGENTGELFF	TGTGCCAGCCTTCGGGGTGAGAACACCGGGGAGCTGTTTTTT	NA	NA	TRBV6-1	TRBJ2-2
CSVDTFSAGGKVYGYTF	TGCAGCGTTGATACATTCTCAGCGGGGGGCAAAGTCTATGGCTACACCTTC	NA	NA	TRBV29-1	TRBJ1-2
CSARAREHEQFF	TGCAGTGCTAGAGCCCGGGAGCATGAGCAGTTCTTC	NA	NA	TRBV20-1	TRBJ2-1
CASSDRWGNTGELFF	TGTGCCAGCAGCGACCGTTGGGGGAACACCGGGGAGCTGTTTTTT	few	NA	TRBV7-9	TRBJ2-2
CASSDLEGTNPTDTQYF	TGTGCCAGCAGCGACCTGGAAGGGACGAACCCGACAGATACGCAGTATTTT	NA	NA	TRBV7-9	TRBJ2-3
CASSFSGGGYEQYF	TGTGCCAGCAGCTTTTCGGGGGGGGGATACGAGCAGTACTTC	NA	TRBD2	TRBV7-2	TRBJ2-7
CASSQEGEVIITNTEAFF	TGTGCCAGCAGCCAAGAAGGGGAAGTGATCATTACGAACACTGAAGCTTTCTTT	few	NA	TRBV3-1	TRBJ1-1
CASSSLGGTGGNEQFF	TGTGCCAGCAGCTCCCTAGGCGGGACAGGGGGCAATGAGCAGTTTTTC	NA	TRBD1	TRBV5-4	TRBJ2-1
CASSQEVASMAKNIQYF	TGTGCCAGCAGCCAAGAGGTAGCTAGCATGGCCAAAAACATTCAGTACTTC	few	NA	TRBV4-2	TRBJ2-4
CASSQEASGGSDTQYF	TGTGCCAGCAGCCAAGAGGCTAGCGGGGGCTCAGATACGCAGTATTTT	NA	TRBD2	TRBV3-1	TRBJ2-3
CASSPTSDTDTQYF	TGTGCCAGCAGCCCGACTAGCGACACAGATACGCAGTATTTT	many	TRBD2	TRBV12-3/TRBV12-4	TRBJ2-3
CASSLETGSGNTIYF	TGCGCCAGCAGCTTGGAAACAGGGTCAGGAAACACCATATATTTT	NA	NA	TRBV5-1	TRBJ1-3
CASSSYTDSYGYTF	TGTGCCAGCAGCTCCTACACGGACTCCTATGGCTACACCTTC	NA	NA	TRBV7-6	TRBJ1-2
CASKQGLGGYTF	TGTGCCAGCAAACAGGGTCTGGGTGGCTACACCTTC	few	NA	TRBV9	TRBJ1-2
CASSTPDRAYEQYF	TGTGCCAGCAGTACCCCGGACAGGGCCTACGAGCAGTACTTC	few	TRBD1	TRBV12-3/TRBV12-4	TRBJ2-7
CSAVLGETQYF	TGCAGCGCCGTACTAGGGGAGACCCAGTACTTC	NA	NA	TRBV29-1	TRBJ2-5
CASSVESWGAGTEAFF	TGTGCCAGCAGCGTAGAGAGTTGGGGGGCTGGCACTGAAGCTTTCTTT	few	NA	TRBV9	TRBJ1-1
CASSQAGSSTDTQYF	TGTGCCAGCTCCCAGGCGGGTTCCTCCACAGATACGCAGTATTTT	NA	NA	TRBV7-2	TRBJ2-3
CASSPGTAVNIQYF	TGTGCCAGCAGCCCCGGGACAGCAGTAAACATTCAGTACTTC	NA	TRBD1	TRBV7-8	TRBJ2-4
CASSPSVPNYNEQFF	TGTGCCAGCTCACCATCCGTCCCGAACTACAATGAGCAGTTCTTC	NA	NA	TRBV18	TRBJ2-1
CASSFYRTGRDEQYF	TGTGCCAGCAGTTTCTACCGGACAGGGAGGGACGAGCAGTACTTC	once	NA	TRBV27	TRBJ2-7
CASTFSVGNEQFF	TGCGCCAGCACCTTCTCCGTGGGCAATGAGCAGTTCTTC	NA	NA	TRBV5-1	TRBJ2-1
CASSASSGLGQFF	TGTGCCAGCAGCGCTTCTAGCGGTTTGGGGCAGTTCTTC	NA	TRBD2	TRBV7-9	TRBJ2-1
CASSLLVAGGRKNIQYF	TGTGCCAGCAGTCTTTTAGTAGCGGGAGGACGTAAAAACATTCAGTACTTC	NA	TRBD2	TRBV27	TRBJ2-4
CASSAGTGSSEQYF	TGTGCCAGCAGTGCCGGGACGGGTTCGTCCGAGCAGTACTTC	few	NA	TRBV27	TRBJ2-7
CSARSGGGTEAFF	TGCAGTGCTAGAAGTGGGGGAGGGACTGAAGCTTTCTTT	NA	NA	TRBV20-1	TRBJ1-1
CASSFWQGSPDTQYF	TGTGCCAGCAGCTTTTGGCAGGGGAGCCCAGATACGCAGTATTTT	few	NA	TRBV11-2	TRBJ2-3
CARTTSGGTYNEQFF	TGTGCCAGGACGACTAGCGGGGGGACCTACAATGAGCAGTTCTTC	few	TRBD2	TRBV2	TRBJ2-1
CSVALGTGETQYF	TGCAGCGTTGCCCTCGGAACGGGGGAGACCCAGTACTTC	few	NA	TRBV29-1	TRBJ2-5
CASSPEGTGFSEQYF	TGTGCCAGCAGCCCCGAAGGGACAGGGTTTAGCGAGCAGTACTTC	NA	TRBD1	TRBV6-1	TRBJ2-7
CASSVTTSDTQYF	TGTGCCAGCAGCGTAACCACTTCGGATACGCAGTATTTT	NA	NA	TRBV9	TRBJ2-3
CASSLAGVWHNEQFF	TGCGCCAGCAGTCTAGCGGGAGTTTGGCACAATGAGCAGTTCTTC	NA	TRBD2	TRBV10-2	TRBJ2-1
CARLTGYTEAFF	TGCGCCAGATTGACAGGGTACACTGAAGCTTTCTTT	NA	TRBD1	TRBV5-1	TRBJ1-1
CASSVGQVANTIYF	TGTGCCAGCAGCGTTGGACAGGTCGCCAACACCATATATTTT	NA	TRBD1	TRBV9	TRBJ1-3
CSARATSGVYQETQYF	TGCAGTGCTAGAGCCACCTCCGGGGTCTACCAAGAGACCCAGTACTTC	few	NA	TRBV20-1	TRBJ2-5
CSATPPSRNNEQFF	TGCAGTGCTACCCCGCCATCTAGAAACAATGAGCAGTTCTTC	NA	NA	TRBV20-1	TRBJ2-1
CASSVPGQGAYEQYF	TGTGCCAGCAGCGTCCCGGGACAGGGGGCTTACGAGCAGTACTTC	few	TRBD1	TRBV5-6	TRBJ2-7
CASSLRQPLGYEQYF	TGTGCCAGCAGTTTACGGCAGCCGTTGGGGTACGAGCAGTACTTC	NA	NA	TRBV12-3/TRBV12-4	TRBJ2-7
CASSPGWDDQPQHF	TGTGCCAGCAGCCCGGGTTGGGATGATCAGCCCCAGCATTTT	NA	NA	TRBV7-9	TRBJ1-5
CASSSERTGNYEQYF	TGTGCCAGCAGCTCTGAGAGGACAGGGAACTACGAGCAGTACTTC	NA	TRBD1	TRBV7-6	TRBJ2-7
CASSLGSLETQYF	TGTGCCAGCAGTTTAGGGTCGTTAGAGACCCAGTACTTC	few	NA	TRBV27	TRBJ2-5
CASSLGGGGYFYEQYF	TGCGCCAGCAGCTTGGGCGGAGGGGGCTATTTCTACGAGCAGTACTTC	few	NA	TRBV5-1	TRBJ2-7
CASSLGFSGDSYEQYF	TGTGCCAGCAGCCTCGGTTTCAGCGGGGATTCCTACGAGCAGTACTTC	NA	TRBD2	TRBV7-2	TRBJ2-7
CASSLVAGQYF	TGTGCCAGCAGCTTAGTTGCGGGGCAGTACTTC	NA	NA	TRBV7-9	TRBJ2-7
CASRVTGASNQPQHF	TGTGCCAGCCGCGTTACAGGGGCAAGCAATCAGCCCCAGCATTTT	few	TRBD1	TRBV12-3/TRBV12-4	TRBJ1-5